In this sample, the clone carrying this T cell receptor (beta chain) turned up many times. Its antigen is as yet unknown. The data are from a study of regulatory T cells in long-lasting Graves disease. The time point here: persistent/refractory GD, antithyroid drugs over 5 years with positive TRAb. The authors made the TCR library using RNA they extracted from PBMCs. In this cohort, patients came from an endocrinology department located in Xi'an, China. Study-wide results and limits: The work looked only at peripheral blood and did not look at thyroid tissue. Few sampled subjects may have lowered accuracy. TRBV28, TRBJ1-2 and TRBJ2-5 were segments that persistent disease favored.

Trimming took 3 bases from V and 5 from J; bases not matched to a gene: 15. The CDR3 loop spans 17 amino acids. The TCR beta library used iRepertoire HTBI primers with Arm-PCR amplification of CDR3. TCRdb redid the calling of the multiplex PCR reads with MiXCR, one entry per CDR3 protein. There are roughly 450,000 distinct CDR3 sequences in the sample; around 21% occur only once, and over 7.5% lies in the top ten. The V and J genes are TRBV12-3 or TRBV12-4 and TRBJ2-7; 8 bases match TRBD2. The receptor was derived from a female donor with Graves disease. The material was peripheral blood mononuclear cells (PBMCs), obtained when the disease was refractory, from a patient treated with antithyroid drugs. The CDR3: CASSFLFSGREDNEQYF. The CDR3 region has the DNA TGTGCCAGCAGTTTTCTCTTTTCGGGGCGGGAGGACAACGAGCAGTACTTC.